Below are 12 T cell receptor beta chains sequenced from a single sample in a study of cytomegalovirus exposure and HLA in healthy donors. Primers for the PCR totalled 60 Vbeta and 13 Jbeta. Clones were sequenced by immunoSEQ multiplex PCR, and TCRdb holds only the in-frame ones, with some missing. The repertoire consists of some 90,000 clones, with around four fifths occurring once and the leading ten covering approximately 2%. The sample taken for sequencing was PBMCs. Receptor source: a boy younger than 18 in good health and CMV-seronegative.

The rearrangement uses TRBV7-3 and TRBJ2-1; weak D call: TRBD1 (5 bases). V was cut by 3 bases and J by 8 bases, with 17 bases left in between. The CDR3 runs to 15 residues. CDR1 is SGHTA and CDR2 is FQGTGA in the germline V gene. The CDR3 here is CASSLGLGWPDEQFF. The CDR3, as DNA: TGTGCCAGCAGCTTGGGGCTAGGGTGGCCCGATGAGCAGTTCTTC.

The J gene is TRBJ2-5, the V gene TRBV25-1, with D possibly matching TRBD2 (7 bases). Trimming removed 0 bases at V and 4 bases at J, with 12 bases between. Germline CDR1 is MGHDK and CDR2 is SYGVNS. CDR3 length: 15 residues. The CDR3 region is CASSEYRGAGETQYF. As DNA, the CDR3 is TGTGCCAGCAGTGAATACCGGGGGGCGGGAGAGACCCAGTACTTC.

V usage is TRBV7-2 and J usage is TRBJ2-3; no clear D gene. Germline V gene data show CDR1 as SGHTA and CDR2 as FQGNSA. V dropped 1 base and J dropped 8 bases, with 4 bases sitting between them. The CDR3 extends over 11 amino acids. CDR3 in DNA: TGTGCCAGCAGCTTAGAGAGTACGCAGTATTTT. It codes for CASSLESTQYF.

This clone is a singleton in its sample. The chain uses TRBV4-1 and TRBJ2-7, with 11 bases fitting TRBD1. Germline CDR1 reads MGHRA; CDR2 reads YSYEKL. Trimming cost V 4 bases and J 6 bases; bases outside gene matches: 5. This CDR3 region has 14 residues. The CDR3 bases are TGCGCCAGCAGCCTAGGACAGGGGGCCCTCGAGCAGTACTTC. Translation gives CASSLGQGALEQYF.

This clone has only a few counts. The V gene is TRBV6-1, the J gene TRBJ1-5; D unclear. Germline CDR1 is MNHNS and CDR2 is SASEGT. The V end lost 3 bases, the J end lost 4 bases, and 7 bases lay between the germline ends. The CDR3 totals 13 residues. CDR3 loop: CASSDRLNQPQHF. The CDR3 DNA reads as TGTGCCAGCAGTGATCGGTTGAATCAGCCCCAGCATTTT.

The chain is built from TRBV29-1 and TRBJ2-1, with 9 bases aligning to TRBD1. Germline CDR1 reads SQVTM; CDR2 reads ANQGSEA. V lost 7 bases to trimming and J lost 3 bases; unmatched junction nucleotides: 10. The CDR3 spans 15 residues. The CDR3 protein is CSATPGTGIYNEQFF. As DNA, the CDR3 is TGCAGCGCGACCCCCGGGACAGGGATCTACAATGAGCAGTTCTTC.

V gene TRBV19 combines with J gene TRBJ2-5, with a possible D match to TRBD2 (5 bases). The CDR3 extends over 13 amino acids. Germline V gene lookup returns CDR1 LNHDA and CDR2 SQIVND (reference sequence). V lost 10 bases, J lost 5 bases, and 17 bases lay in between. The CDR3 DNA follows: TGTGCCACCTCGAGGGAGCCACGGGAGACCCAGTACTTC. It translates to CATSREPRETQYF.

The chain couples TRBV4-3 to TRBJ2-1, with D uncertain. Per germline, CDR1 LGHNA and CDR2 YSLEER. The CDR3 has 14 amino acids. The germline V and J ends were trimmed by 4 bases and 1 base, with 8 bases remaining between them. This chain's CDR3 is CASSLAGSYNEQFF. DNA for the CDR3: TGCGCCAGCAGCCTCGCCGGGTCCTACAATGAGCAGTTCTTC.

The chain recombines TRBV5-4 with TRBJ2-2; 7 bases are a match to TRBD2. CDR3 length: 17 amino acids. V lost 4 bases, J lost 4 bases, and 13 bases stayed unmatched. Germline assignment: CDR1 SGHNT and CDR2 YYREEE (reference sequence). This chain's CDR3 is CASSALGQRGITGELFF. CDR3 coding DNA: TGTGCCAGCAGCGCCTTGGGTCAGCGGGGTATCACCGGGGAGCTGTTTTTT.

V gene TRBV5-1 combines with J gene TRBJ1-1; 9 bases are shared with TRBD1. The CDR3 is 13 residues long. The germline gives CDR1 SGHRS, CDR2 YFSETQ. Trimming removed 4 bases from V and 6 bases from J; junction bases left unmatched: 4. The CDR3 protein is CASSQDRGAEAFF. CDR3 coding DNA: TGCGCCAGCAGCCAGGACAGGGGCGCTGAAGCTTTCTTT.

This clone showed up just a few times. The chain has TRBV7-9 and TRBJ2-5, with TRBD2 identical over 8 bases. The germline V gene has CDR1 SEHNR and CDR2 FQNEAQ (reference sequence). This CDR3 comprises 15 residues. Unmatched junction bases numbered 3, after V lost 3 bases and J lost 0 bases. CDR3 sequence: CASSFPSGHQETQYF. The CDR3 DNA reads TGTGCCAGCAGCTTCCCTAGCGGGCACCAAGAGACCCAGTACTTC.

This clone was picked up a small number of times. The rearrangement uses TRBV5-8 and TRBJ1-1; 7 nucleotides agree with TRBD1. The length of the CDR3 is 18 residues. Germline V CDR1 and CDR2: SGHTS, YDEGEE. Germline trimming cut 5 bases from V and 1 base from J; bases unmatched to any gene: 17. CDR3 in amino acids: CASSPRWGQKSWNTEAFF. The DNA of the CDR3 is TGTGCCAGCAGTCCTAGATGGGGACAGAAATCGTGGAACACTGAAGCTTTCTTT.